This T cell receptor (beta chain) was sequenced for a study of shared clonotypes between healthy human individuals. Study-level information: Samples came from two female and a few male donors aged 18 to 49. Study-wide points: Shared clonotypes across all four donors exceeded non-shared ones in generation probability.

Study donors comprised healthy, HIV-negative adults devoid of recent acute infection or vaccination. Those who donated, Caucasian adults without exception, all lived in Nashville, Tennessee. Using immunoSEQ multiplex PCR, the repertoire was profiled, and TCRdb retains in-frame clones only, with some absent. The profile covers 1,400,000 or so clones, with roughly 98.5% appearing a single time and about 0.35% taken by the ten largest. Comments on this clone: Its target is unknown.

The clonotype comes from a man aged 25-40 years in good health. Sample: naive CD4+ T cells sorted from blood. Subset given: CD45RA+ positively selected.

The CDR3 region has the DNA TGTGCCAGCAATCAGGGACCAGTCTACAATGAGCAGTTCTTC. This codes for CASNQGPVYNEQFF. This rearrangement joins TRBV7-2 to TRBJ2-1; D may be TRBD1 or TRBD2 (5 bases each). The germline V and J ends were trimmed by 7 bases and 3 bases, with 13 bases remaining between them. The CDR3 is 14 amino acids. CDR1 and CDR2 (germline): SGHTA, FQGNSA.